The entry that follows covers one T cell receptor beta chain sequence. TCR cDNA, made by 5'RACE template switching, carried an added universal primer site and UMIs. TCRdb recomputed calls from the 5' RACE reads with MiXCR, one row per CDR3 protein. The sample includes about 220,000 distinct CDR3 sequences, less than 3.5% of them seen just once. These data originate in a study of T cells after yellow fever vaccination. This receptor was obtained from a man younger than 30 who received the YFV17D yellow fever vaccine. The specimen was CD4+ T cells sorted from PBMCs, collected 10 days after the yellow fever booster vaccination.

The CDR3 protein is CASLDRASYEQYV. Written as DNA, the CDR3 is TGTGCCAGCCTAGACAGGGCATCCTACGAGCAGTACGTC. The chain has TRBV5-6 and TRBJ2-7, with TRBD1 matching over 7 bases. Germline loops: CDR1 SGHDT, CDR2 YYEEEE. The length of the CDR3 is 13 residues. The V and J ends lost 7 bases and 1 base, in that order; junction bases with no gene match: 5.